A single sample is the source of the 28 T cell receptor beta chains below, sequenced in a study of cytomegalovirus exposure and HLA in healthy donors. The PCR used 60 Vbeta and 13 Jbeta primers. Generated by immunoSEQ multiplex PCR, the TCRdb table keeps only in-frame clones and is missing some. In the table there are over 80,000 clones, 73% of which are singletons. The sequenced material came from PBMCs. These receptors originate from a man in his forties or fifties in good health and CMV-seronegative.

This chain joins TRBV4-1 and TRBJ1-4; TRBD1 agrees at 8 bases. The germline V gene encodes CDR1 MGHRA and CDR2 YSYEKL. V was clipped by 4 bases and J by 5 bases; unmatched bases: 6. The CDR3 covers 15 residues. CDR3 loop: CASSRLTGGNEKLFF. The CDR3 nucleotides are TGCGCCAGCAGCCGCCTTACAGGGGGAAATGAAAAACTGTTTTTT.

The chain uses TRBV4-2 and TRBJ1-2; 7 nucleotides match TRBD1. Germline CDR1 and CDR2: LGHNA and YNFKEQ. This CDR3 has 14 amino acids. V trimming: 4 bases; J trimming: 0 bases; junction bases outside the gene matches: 2. CDR3 DNA: TGTGCCAGCAGCCCGACAGGGACTAACTATGGCTACACCTTC. Protein sequence: CASSPTGTNYGYTF.

The J gene is TRBJ2-3, the V gene TRBV29-1; D perhaps matches TRBD1 (6 bases). The V gene's germline CDR1 is SQVTM and CDR2 ANQGSEA. The CDR3 has 14 residues. Deletions cut 1 base from V and 2 bases from J, with 10 bases between. The CDR3 is CSVEVTGNTDTQYF. For the CDR3, the DNA is TGCAGCGTTGAAGTAACAGGGAACACAGATACGCAGTATTTT.

The chain links TRBV27 to TRBJ2-7; 10 bases fit TRBD1. Germline lookup yields CDR1 MNHEY and CDR2 SMNVEV (reference sequence). The CDR3 is 12 residues long. The ends lost 6 bases at V and 7 bases at J; junction bases unmatched: 3. The CDR3 bases are TGTGCCAGCAGGGGACAGGGGTGGGAGCAGTACTTC. Protein sequence: CASRGQGWEQYF.

The chain carries TRBV28 and TRBJ1-5, with unresolved D. Germline assignment: CDR1 MDHEN and CDR2 SYDVKM. V dropped 5 bases and J dropped 7 bases, with 9 bases sitting between them. The CDR3 extends over 12 amino acids. In DNA form, the CDR3 reads TGTGCCAGCAGTGAGGGCTGGCAGCCCCAGCATTTT. This sequence encodes CASSEGWQPQHF. Filled out from reference TRBV28 and TRBJ1-5, the complete variable domain reads DVKVTQSSRYLVKRTGEKVFLECVQDMDHENMFWYRQDPGLGLRLIYFSYDVKMKEKGDIPEGYSVSREKKERFSLILESASTNQTSMYLCASSEGWQPQHFGDGTRLSIL.

This chain uses TRBV27 with TRBJ2-7; TRBD1 agrees at 9 bases. There are 14 residues in the CDR3. Germline V lookup: CDR1 MNHEY, CDR2 SMNVEV (reference sequence). Losses at the gene ends were 6 bases for V and 7 bases for J; bases not matched to a gene: 10. CDR3: CASSLTGGSSEQYF. The CDR3, as DNA: TGTGCCAGCAGCCTTACAGGGGGCTCGAGTGAGCAGTACTTC.

This rearrangement joins TRBV5-4 to TRBJ2-5; D gene ambiguous. The CDR3 is 13 amino acids. The germline CDR1 and CDR2 sequences are SGHNT and YYREEE (reference sequence). The ends were cut back, 3 bases at V and 3 bases at J, with 9 bases in the middle. This CDR3 is CASSSAYKETQYF. The DNA for the CDR3 is TGTGCCAGCAGCTCCGCCTATAAAGAGACCCAGTACTTC.

This sequence joins TRBV11-3 and TRBJ2-1, with 14 nucleotides matching TRBD2. V shed 1 base, J shed 6 bases, and the junction held 5 bases outside the gene matches. Per the germline V gene, CDR1 is SGHNT and CDR2 is YENEEA. The CDR3 is 17 amino acids. The CDR3 DNA follows: TGTGCCAGCAGCTTAGCCTCGACTAGCGGGGGGGCCAATGAGCAGTTCTTC. Its protein is CASSLASTSGGANEQFF.

The gene calls are TRBV7-9 and TRBJ1-6, with 9 nucleotides matching TRBD1. The J segment lost 7 bases and the V segment lost 4 bases, leaving 5 bases of the junction unmatched. CDR1 SEHNR and CDR2 FQNEAQ come from the germline V gene (reference sequence). The CDR3 totals 15 residues. The CDR3 bases are TGTGCCAGCAGCTCGGACAGGGGTCTCAATTCACCCCTCCACTTT. Translating it yields CASSSDRGLNSPLHF. Filled out from reference TRBV7-9 and TRBJ1-6, the complete variable domain reads DTGVSQNPRHKITKRGQNVTFRCDPISEHNRLYWYRQTLGQGPEFLTYFQNEAQLEKSRLLSDRFSAERPKGSFSTLEIQRTEQGDSAMYLCASSSDRGLNSPLHFGNGTRLTVT.

This clone was seen once. The chain carries TRBV5-1 and TRBJ2-1; 8 nucleotides line up with TRBD2. Germline CDR1 is SGHRS and CDR2 is YFSETQ. The CDR3 sequence is 14 residues long. With 7 bases clipped from V and 0 bases from J, the junction kept 3 bases outside the gene matches. CDR3 nucleotides: TGCGCCAGCGGGCGGGAGGACTCCTACAATGAGCAGTTCTTC. It specifies CASGREDSYNEQFF.

This chain links TRBV7-2 with TRBJ1-1; TRBD1 matches 7 bases. This CDR3 is built from 14 residues. V dropped 5 bases and J dropped 5; count of bases not matched to a gene: 8. Germline CDR1 is SGHTA and CDR2 is FQGNSA. The CDR3 DNA sequence: TGTGCCAGCAGCCCCAGACAGGGATGGACTGAAGCTTTCTTT. Translation gives CASSPRQGWTEAFF.

The CDR3 DNA follows: TGTGCCAGCTTGCCGCAGGGTCTGAGCTATGGCTACACCTTC. Encoded protein: CASLPQGLSYGYTF. V is TRBV18 and J is TRBJ1-2; a possible D gene is TRBD1 (5 bases). CDR1 is KGHSH and CDR2 is LQKENI in the germline V gene. V lost 7 bases to trimming and J lost 4 bases, with 16 bases between them. The length of the CDR3 is 14 residues.

The rearrangement joins TRBV9 to TRBJ1-3; D is undetermined. This CDR3 region has 16 residues. With 4 bases removed from V and 6 bases from J, the gap between germline ends came to 20 bases. Germline loops: CDR1 SGDLS, CDR2 YYNGEE. CDR3 DNA: TGTGCCAGCAGCCCCCGGTGGTTCGGGGTCGAAAACACCATATATTTT. The encoded protein is CASSPRWFGVENTIYF.

This chain connects TRBV7-9 to TRBJ1-4; TRBD1 matches 7 bases. Per germline, CDR1 SEHNR and CDR2 FQNEAQ (reference sequence). Germline trimming cut 1 base from V and 7 bases from J; bases unmatched to any gene: 3. CDR3 length equals 14 residues. This CDR3 reads CASSLVGGGEKLFF. The CDR3 region has the DNA TGTGCCAGCAGCTTAGTAGGGGGCGGTGAAAAACTGTTTTTT.

This chain links TRBV12-5 with TRBJ2-3, with 7 positions matching TRBD1. This CDR3 contains 14 residues. J gave up 2 bases and V 6 bases, and 5 bases lay outside the gene matches. From germline, CDR1 is LGHNT and CDR2 FRNRAP. CDR3 region: CASGLTGDTDTQYF. The CDR3 DNA sequence: TGTGCTAGTGGCTTAACAGGGGACACAGATACGCAGTATTTT.

CDR3 coding DNA: TGTGCCAGCAGCGTAGCTGGACAGGGCTACGAGCAGTACTTC. It translates to CASSVAGQGYEQYF. The chain is built from TRBV9 and TRBJ2-7; 8 bases line up with TRBD1. CDR3 length: 14 residues. Per the germline V gene, CDR1 is SGDLS and CDR2 is YYNGEE. Germline trimming cut 0 bases from V and 3 bases from J; bases unmatched to any gene: 2. Using reference TRBV9 and TRBJ2-7 for the parts outside the CDR3, the full variable domain is DSGVTQTPKHLITATGQRVTLRCSPRSGDLSVYWYQQSLDQGLQFLIQYYNGEERAKGNILERFSAQQFPDLHSELNLSSLELGDSALYFCASSVAGQGYEQYFGPGTRLTVT.

The genes are TRBV4-1 and TRBJ1-3, with D possibly being TRBD1 (5 bases). CDR1 is MGHRA and CDR2 is YSYEKL in the germline V gene. This CDR3 comprises 16 residues. Trimming shortened V by 3 bases and J by 3 bases, and 15 bases separated the two germline ends. CDR3: CASSQRRQNRGNTIYF. The CDR3 DNA is TGCGCCAGCAGCCAGCGGAGACAGAATCGTGGAAACACCATATATTTT.

The V and J genes are TRBV6-5 and TRBJ1-2; 7 nucleotides align to TRBD1. Germline lookup yields CDR1 MNHEY and CDR2 SVGAGI. Unmatched junction bases numbered 9, after V lost 4 bases and J lost 4 bases. The CDR3 consists of 15 residues. The CDR3 DNA reads as TGTGCCAGCAGTTCCCCGGACAGGAGCGTCTATGGCTACACCTTC. This codes for CASSSPDRSVYGYTF.

This clone was picked up one time. V gene TRBV9 combines with J gene TRBJ2-7, with D perhaps TRBD2 (6 bases). CDR3 length: 12 amino acids. Germline assignment: CDR1 SGDLS and CDR2 YYNGEE. Trimming removed 10 bases from V and 4 bases from J, with 15 bases in between. Here the CDR3 reads CAGEWGDYEQYF. The CDR3 nucleotides are TGTGCCGGTGAATGGGGGGATTACGAGCAGTACTTC.

The gene calls are TRBV29-1 and TRBJ2-7; perhaps TRBD2 as D (7 bases). V was trimmed by 4 bases and J by 6 bases, leaving 19 bases between them. Looked up from germline, CDR1 is SQVTM and CDR2 is ANQGSEA. This CDR3 has 14 amino acids. The CDR3 coding sequence is TGCAGCGTTGGACAGGCCCCTTGGGGGGGCGAGCAGTACTTC. Translating gives CSVGQAPWGGEQYF.

This chain joins TRBV21-1 and TRBJ1-1; the table's D call TRBD1 went unverified against the DNA. TRBV21-1 has pseudogene status. The CDR3 is 16 residues long. CDR3 sequence: CASSKGPGGAETEAFF. CDR3 nucleotides: TGTGCCAGCAGCAAAGGGCCAGGGGGCGCGGAAACTGAAGCTTTCTTT.

This rearrangement joins TRBV10-3 to TRBJ1-3; 7 bases line up with TRBD1. Germline CDR1 ENHRY, CDR2 SYGVKD. The J segment lost 2 bases and the V segment lost 6 bases, leaving 4 bases of the junction unmatched. This CDR3 region has 14 residues. CDR3 protein: CAISAGTAGNTIYF. Here the CDR3 DNA reads TGTGCCATCAGCGCGGGGACAGCTGGAAACACCATATATTTT.

This clone was found many times. The V call is TRBV30, the J call TRBJ1-5, with D perhaps TRBD1 (6 bases). Per germline, CDR1 GTSNPN and CDR2 SVGIG (reference sequence). The CDR3 length is 13 residues. Trimming stripped 4 bases from V and 5 bases from J, with 12 bases between. CDR3 in amino acids: CAWNRDTDQPQHF. The CDR3 coding sequence is TGTGCCTGGAACCGGGACACCGATCAGCCCCAGCATTTT.

The V call is TRBV6-1, the J call TRBJ2-5; TRBD1 matches at 7 bases. The CDR3 sequence is 15 residues long. With 6 bases clipped from V and 2 bases from J, the junction kept 9 bases outside the gene matches. CDR1 and CDR2 from the germline V gene are MNHNS and SASEGT. DNA of the CDR3: TGTGCCAGCAGAGGCGAACAGGGGTGGCAAGAGACCCAGTACTTC. It specifies CASRGEQGWQETQYF.

The rearrangement joins TRBV5-1 to TRBJ2-3; 7 nucleotides agree with TRBD2. This CDR3 spans 18 amino acids. Germline V CDR1 and CDR2: SGHRS, YFSETQ. The V segment lost 0 bases and the J segment 4 bases; nucleotides outside the gene matches: 14. The CDR3 here is CASSLGFGASGSADTQYF. CDR3 nucleotides: TGCGCCAGCAGCTTGGGCTTCGGGGCTAGCGGAAGCGCAGATACGCAGTATTTT.

This chain links TRBV9 with TRBJ2-5; perhaps TRBD2 as D (6 bases). CDR3 size: 13 residues. V was shortened by 0 bases and J by 5 bases, with 8 bases between the two germline ends. Germline V lookup: CDR1 SGDLS, CDR2 YYNGEE. In nucleotides, the CDR3 is TGTGCCAGCAGCGTAGGCGGGGCGGAGACCCAGTACTTC. Protein sequence: CASSVGGAETQYF.

The chain couples TRBV27 to TRBJ2-1, with 11 nucleotides matching TRBD2. The CDR3 runs 16 residues. Per the germline V gene, CDR1 is MNHEY and CDR2 is SMNVEV (reference sequence). Trimming removed 5 bases from V and 3 bases from J; junction bases left unmatched: 6. The CDR3 DNA reads TGTGCCAGCAGTCCCTCGACTAGCGGGGTCTACAATGAGCAGTTCTTC. Its translation is CASSPSTSGVYNEQFF.

The chain couples TRBV11-3 to TRBJ2-5; 8 nucleotides align to TRBD1. Germline V gene data show CDR1 as SGHNT and CDR2 as YENEEA. The CDR3 spans 13 residues. V lost 5 bases to trimming and J lost 7 bases; unmatched junction nucleotides: 6. The CDR3 bases are TGTGCCAGCAGCGGACAGGGAGTCGGGACCCAGTACTTC. Amino acid sequence: CASSGQGVGTQYF.